What follows are 21 T cell receptor beta chains derived from one specimen sequenced in a study of brain T cells in children with intractable seizures (TCRdb year 2021). Explained via the paper, the time point label denotes: resected brain tissue, or blood drawn just prior to surgery. Preparation of the library involved the immunoSEQ multiplex PCR assay. As stored in TCRdb, this immuneACCESS dataset retains in-frame rearrangements with V and J assigned. A fraction of the clones does not appear; measured against another copy, unresolved V genes explain less than half of the discrepancy, and the remainder lacks a known reason. This sample lists about 22,000 clones; roughly 94% were detected once. The ten biggest clones cover 5% to 7% of the sample. Sequencing used peripheral blood, obtained at surgery. These receptor sequences come from a boy younger than 18 with focal cortical dysplasia and intractable seizures.

This sequence joins TRBV4-1 and TRBJ2-1; 8 bases line up with TRBD2. In germline, CDR1 is MGHRA, CDR2 YSYEKL. V lost 6 bases, J lost 0 bases, and 4 bases stayed unmatched. The length of the CDR3 is 15 residues. The CDR3 sequence: CASRVTSGSYNEQFF. The CDR3 DNA is TGCGCCAGCAGGGTTACTAGCGGCTCCTACAATGAGCAGTTCTTC.

The rearrangement links TRBV7-6 to TRBJ1-2; 8 positions match TRBD1. Germline-derived CDR1 and CDR2 are SGHVS and FNYEAQ. V dropped 4 bases and J dropped 6; count of bases not matched to a gene: 7. CDR3 size: 14 residues. The CDR3 region is CASSSGQGSHGYTF. The CDR3 region has the DNA TGTGCCAGCAGCTCTGGACAGGGCTCGCATGGCTACACCTTC.

The chain links TRBV30 to TRBJ2-1; possible D gene TRBD1, 6 bases. Germline V gene data show CDR1 as GTSNPN and CDR2 as SVGIG (reference sequence). There are 12 residues in the CDR3. V lost 2 bases to trimming and J lost 9 bases, with 11 bases between them. For the CDR3, the DNA is TGTGCCTGGAGTCCCAGGGGCACTGAGCAGTTCTTC. Its translation: CAWSPRGTEQFF. Combining the CDR3 with reference TRBV30 and TRBJ2-1 gives the whole variable domain SQTIHQWPATLVQPVGSPLSLECTVEGTSNPNLYWYRQAAGRGLQLLFYSVGIGQISSEVPQNLSASRPQDRQFILSSKKLLLSDSGFYLCAWSPRGTEQFFGPGTRLTVL.

The V call is TRBV13, the J call TRBJ1-1, with D unresolved. Germline CDR1 and CDR2: PRHDT and FYEKMQ (reference sequence). The CDR3 extends over 14 amino acids. The V end lost 7 bases, the J end lost 5 bases, and 17 bases lay between the germline ends. CDR3 sequence: CASTPPGRETEAFF. The CDR3 DNA is TGTGCCAGCACCCCTCCCGGGCGCGAGACTGAAGCTTTCTTT. The full variable domain, in which reference TRBV13 and TRBJ1-1 provide the parts outside the CDR3, is AAGVIQSPRHLIKEKRETATLKCYPIPRHDTVYWYQQGPGQDPQFLISFYEKMQSDKGSIPDRFSAQQFSDYHSELNMSSLELGDSALYFCASTPPGRETEAFFGQGTRLTVV.

This clone appeared a single time. The V gene is TRBV28, the J gene TRBJ2-1; D tentatively reads TRBD1 or TRBD2 (5 bases each). The CDR3 spans 16 residues. Germline lookup yields CDR1 MDHEN and CDR2 SYDVKM. With 5 bases removed from V and 2 bases from J, the gap between germline ends came to 16 bases. The CDR3 loop is CASSVHGAGAYNEQFF. Here the CDR3 DNA reads TGTGCCAGCAGTGTCCACGGGGCTGGCGCCTACAATGAGCAGTTCTTC.

J is TRBJ2-7 and V is TRBV6-1; D remains unclear. Trimming left V 2 bases short and J 0 bases short, with 2 bases between. This CDR3 region has 12 residues. Germline V gene data show CDR1 as MNHNS and CDR2 as SASEGT. The CDR3 spells CASSETSYEQYV. In DNA, the CDR3 is TGTGCCAGCAGTGAAACCTCCTACGAGCAGTACGTC.

The chain uses TRBV2 and TRBJ1-1; D might be TRBD1 (5 bases). Looked up from germline, CDR1 is SNHLY and CDR2 is FYNNEI. With 7 bases removed from V and 5 bases from J, the gap between germline ends came to 20 bases. There are 15 residues in the CDR3. The CDR3 protein is CASTRALGVGTEAFF. Written as DNA, the CDR3 is TGTGCCAGCACACGTGCCCTAGGGGTGGGTACTGAAGCTTTCTTT.

J is TRBJ2-2 and V is TRBV19; the match to TRBD2 covers 9 bases. Germline CDR1 reads LNHDA; CDR2 reads SQIVND (reference sequence). This CDR3 has 17 residues. V was clipped by 3 bases and J by 4 bases; unmatched bases: 9. The CDR3 sequence: CASSMLAGGPPTGELFF. CDR3 sequence (DNA): TGTGCCAGTAGTATGTTGGCGGGAGGGCCGCCCACCGGGGAGCTGTTTTTT.

The V call is TRBV3-1 (or the pseudogene TRBV3-2), the J call TRBJ2-1; 9 nucleotides line up with TRBD2. Unmatched junction bases numbered 10, after V lost 4 bases and J lost 9 bases. The length of the CDR3 is 15 residues. Germline values: CDR1 LGHDT, CDR2 YNNKEL (reference sequence). The DNA of the CDR3 is TGTGCCAGCAGCCTCGGGACTAGCAGGACGAGTGAGCAGTTCTTC. This gives the protein CASSLGTSRTSEQFF.

This chain links TRBV27 with TRBJ1-4; D may be TRBD1 (5 bases). Trimming pared 5 bases from V and 5 bases from J, leaving 12 bases between. This CDR3 spans 14 amino acids. Per germline, CDR1 MNHEY and CDR2 SMNVEV (reference sequence). CDR3 loop: CASSPRGGNEKLFF. The CDR3 coding sequence is TGTGCCAGCAGTCCCCGTGGGGGGAATGAAAAACTGTTTTTT.

This chain links TRBV4-2 with TRBJ2-1; D unclear. Germline lookup yields CDR1 LGHNA and CDR2 YNFKEQ. The CDR3 is 15 amino acids. V was shortened by 0 bases and J by 0 bases, with 6 bases between the two germline ends. As DNA, the CDR3 is TGTGCCAGCAGCCAAGAACCGAGCTCCTACAATGAGCAGTTCTTC. This translates into CASSQEPSSYNEQFF.

This sequence joins TRBV7-3 and TRBJ1-1; no definite D call. The ends were cut back, 5 bases at V and 0 bases at J, with 10 bases in the middle. This CDR3 contains 14 residues. Germline V lookup: CDR1 SGHTA, CDR2 FQGTGA. The CDR3 loop reads CASSVMRVNTEAFF. CDR3 coding DNA: TGTGCCAGCAGCGTGATGAGGGTGAACACTGAAGCTTTCTTT.

V is TRBV6-5 and J is TRBJ2-7, with 11 bases aligning to TRBD1. CDR1 and CDR2 (germline): MNHEY, SVGAGI. V was pared by 2 bases and J by 4 bases, with 4 bases of the junction left unmatched. The CDR3 covers 15 residues. In nucleotides, the CDR3 is TGTGCCAGCAGTTACCGGACAGGGGGCGAGTACGAGCAGTACTTC. As protein: CASSYRTGGEYEQYF.

The chain uses TRBV11-2 and TRBJ1-5; D unclear. CDR1 and CDR2 from the germline V gene are SGHAT and FQNNGV. V lost 5 bases to trimming and J lost 6 bases, with 11 bases between them. The CDR3 has 13 amino acids. CDR3 in amino acids: CASSKDAGQPQHF. DNA of the CDR3: TGTGCCAGCAGCAAGGACGCGGGTCAGCCCCAGCATTTT.

The J gene is TRBJ2-2, the V gene TRBV15; TRBD2 agrees at 11 bases. This CDR3 has 15 amino acids. The V gene's germline CDR1 is LNHNV and CDR2 YYDKDF (reference sequence). The V gene end was trimmed by 1 base and the J gene end by 6 bases; junction bases not matched to a gene: 1. Here the CDR3 reads CATSRALAGAGELFF. The CDR3 DNA is TGTGCCACCAGCAGAGCACTAGCGGGAGCCGGGGAGCTGTTTTTT.

The chain is built from TRBV13 and TRBJ1-1, with TRBD1 matching 7 bases. CDR3 length: 14 amino acids. In germline, CDR1 is PRHDT, CDR2 FYEKMQ (reference sequence). V lost 3 bases to trimming and J lost 0 bases; unmatched junction nucleotides: 1. The CDR3 coding sequence is TGTGCCAGCAGCTTCGGGACAGTGAACACTGAAGCTTTCTTT. Its protein product is CASSFGTVNTEAFF.

J is TRBJ2-1 and V is TRBV24-1; 9 positions match TRBD1. Trimming took 3 bases from V and 7 from J; bases not matched to a gene: 3. CDR1 is KGHDR, CDR2 SFDVKD, per germline. The CDR3 has 14 residues. The CDR3 DNA reads TGTGCCACCAGTGATGGGGACAGGGCGAATGAGCAGTTCTTC. Translated, it gives CATSDGDRANEQFF.

This clone was recorded only once. The CDR3 sequence: CASSLAGGTTLSYNEQFF. DNA for the CDR3: TGTGCCAGTAGCCTAGCGGGGGGCACCACACTCTCCTACAATGAGCAGTTCTTC. The chain uses TRBV19 and TRBJ2-1, with 11 bases identical to TRBD2. The trim removed 6 bases at V and 0 bases at J, leaving 10 bases unmatched. CDR1 LNHDA and CDR2 SQIVND come from the germline V gene (reference sequence). The CDR3 contains 18 residues.

The rearrangement links TRBV19 to TRBJ1-5; D gene ambiguous. Trimming cost V 7 bases and J 0 bases, with 13 bases left between them. CDR3 length: 15 residues. The germline V gene has CDR1 LNHDA and CDR2 SQIVND (reference sequence). The CDR3 DNA follows: TGTGCCAGTATATCAAGGACGGGTAGCAATCAGCCCCAGCATTTT. It is translated as CASISRTGSNQPQHF.

J is TRBJ2-5 and V is TRBV5-1; no reliable D call. Germline V gene data show CDR1 as SGHRS and CDR2 as YFSETQ. CDR3 length: 15 amino acids. Trimming removed 5 bases at V and 0 bases at J, with 14 bases between. CDR3 sequence (DNA): TGCGCCAGCAGTGTCGGTTTGAGAAACCAAGAGACCCAGTACTTC. This encodes CASSVGLRNQETQYF.

The chain combines TRBV27 with TRBJ1-2, with 9 bases that match TRBD1. The CDR3 consists of 17 residues. Trimming took 5 bases from V and 4 from J; bases not matched to a gene: 14. Per germline, CDR1 MNHEY and CDR2 SMNVEV (reference sequence). This CDR3 is CASSPRDRAGASYGYTF. For the CDR3, the DNA is TGTGCCAGCAGTCCACGGGACAGGGCCGGGGCTAGCTATGGCTACACCTTC.